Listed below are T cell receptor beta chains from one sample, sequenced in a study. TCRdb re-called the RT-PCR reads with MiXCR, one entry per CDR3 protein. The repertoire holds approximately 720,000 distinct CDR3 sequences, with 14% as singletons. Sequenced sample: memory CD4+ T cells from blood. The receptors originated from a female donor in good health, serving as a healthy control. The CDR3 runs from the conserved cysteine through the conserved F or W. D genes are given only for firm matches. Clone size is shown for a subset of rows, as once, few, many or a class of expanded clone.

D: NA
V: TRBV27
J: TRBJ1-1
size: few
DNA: TGTGCCAGCAGTCTCGTACCCATCCGGAGAGCTTTCTTT
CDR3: CASSLVPIRRAFF

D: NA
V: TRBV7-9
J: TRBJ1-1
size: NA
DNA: TGTGCCAGCAGCTTCCAAGATACTGAAGCTTTCTTT
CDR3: CASSFQDTEAFF

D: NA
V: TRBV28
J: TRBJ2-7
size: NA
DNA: TGTGCCAGCAGTTTGATAGAACGCTACTCCTACGAGCAGTACTTC
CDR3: CASSLIERYSYEQYF

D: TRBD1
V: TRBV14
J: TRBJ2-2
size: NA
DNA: TGTGCCAGCAGCCCAACGGGACAGGGGAAGCTGTTTTTT
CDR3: CASSPTGQGKLFF

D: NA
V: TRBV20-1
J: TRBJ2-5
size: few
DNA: TGCAGTGCTATTGACACCTCCCAAGAGACCCAGTACTTC
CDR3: CSAIDTSQETQYF

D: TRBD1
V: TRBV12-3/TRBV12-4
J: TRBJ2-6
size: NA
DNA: TGTGCCAGCAGTTTCGTGACAGGGACTGGGGCCAACGTCCTGACTTTC
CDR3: CASSFVTGTGANVLTF

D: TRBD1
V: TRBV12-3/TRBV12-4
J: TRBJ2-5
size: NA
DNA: TGTGCCAGCAGTCCGTTGGACAGGGAGACCCAGTACTTC
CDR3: CASSPLDRETQYF

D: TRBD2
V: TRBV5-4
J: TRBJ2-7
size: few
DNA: TGTGCCAGCAGCCCGGGACTAGCGGGAAATCGAGAGCAGTACTTC
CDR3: CASSPGLAGNREQYF

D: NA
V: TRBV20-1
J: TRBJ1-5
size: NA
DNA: TGCAGTGCTCGTTCCAATCAGCCCCAGCATTTT
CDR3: CSARSNQPQHF

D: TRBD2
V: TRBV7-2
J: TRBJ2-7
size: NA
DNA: TGTGCCAGCAGCTTAGAATGGGCTAGCGGGAGAAAAGGGCAGTACTTC
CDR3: CASSLEWASGRKGQYF

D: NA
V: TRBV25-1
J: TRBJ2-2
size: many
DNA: TGTGCCAGCAGTGAATACTCCTCAGGGGACACCGGGGAGCTGTTTTTT
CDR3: CASSEYSSGDTGELFF

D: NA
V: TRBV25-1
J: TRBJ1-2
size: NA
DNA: TGTGCCAGCAGTGAAGACAGGGGCTACACCTTC
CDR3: CASSEDRGYTF

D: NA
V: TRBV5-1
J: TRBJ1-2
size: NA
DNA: TGCGCCAGCAGCTATTCCGGGACGGACCATGGCTACACCTTC
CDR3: CASSYSGTDHGYTF

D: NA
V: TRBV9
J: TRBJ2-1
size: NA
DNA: TGTGCCAGTCGAGCGGGGACAGGTGGAAACAATGAGCAGTTCTTC
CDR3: CASRAGTGGNNEQFF

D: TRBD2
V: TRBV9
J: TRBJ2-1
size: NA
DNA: TGTGCCAGCAGGAGGGGACTAGCGGGAGAGGGGGGTGAGCAGTTCTTC
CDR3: CASRRGLAGEGGEQFF

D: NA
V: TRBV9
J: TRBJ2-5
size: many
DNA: TGTGCCAGCAGCGTAGGAGTCGGGTTGGAGACCCAGTACTTC
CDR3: CASSVGVGLETQYF

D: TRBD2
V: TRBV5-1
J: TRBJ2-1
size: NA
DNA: TGCGCCAGCAGCTTGGCCGGGACTAGCGGGGCCGACACCTACAATGAGCAGTTCTTC
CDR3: CASSLAGTSGADTYNEQFF

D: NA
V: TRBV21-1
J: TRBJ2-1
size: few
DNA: TGTGCCAGCAGCAAAGATCAGGCCTCCTACAATGAGCAGTTCTTC
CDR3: CASSKDQASYNEQFF

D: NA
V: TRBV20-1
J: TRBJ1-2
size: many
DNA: TGCAGTGCTAGAGATATGGTCTATGGCTACACCTTC
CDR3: CSARDMVYGYTF

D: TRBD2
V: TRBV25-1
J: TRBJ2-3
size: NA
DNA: TGTGCCAGCAGTGAAAGCCACCCCTCCCGGCGGGAGATGTATTTT
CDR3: CASSESHPSRREMYF

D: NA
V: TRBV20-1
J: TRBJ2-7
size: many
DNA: TGCAGTGCTAGAGATAGGGCTAGACAGGCCTACGAGCAGTACTTC
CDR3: CSARDRARQAYEQYF

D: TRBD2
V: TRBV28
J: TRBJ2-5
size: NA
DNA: TGTGCCAGCAGTTTCGGGGGGACCCAAGAGACCCAGTACTTC
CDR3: CASSFGGTQETQYF

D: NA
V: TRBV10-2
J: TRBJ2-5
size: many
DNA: TGCGCCAGCATGGAGGTTTGGGAGACCCAGTACTTC
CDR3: CASMEVWETQYF

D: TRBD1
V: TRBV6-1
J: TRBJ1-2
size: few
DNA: TGTGCCAGCAGTGCGCGACAGGGGAGAGACTATGGCTACACCTTC
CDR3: CASSARQGRDYGYTF

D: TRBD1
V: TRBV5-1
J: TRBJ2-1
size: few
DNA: TGCGCCAGCAGCTTTGCCGGGACAGGTGACAATGAGCAGTTCTTC
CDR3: CASSFAGTGDNEQFF

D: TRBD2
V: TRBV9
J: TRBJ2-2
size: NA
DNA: TGTGCCAGCAGCCAAAGCGGGAGCAACACCGGGGAGCTGTTTTTT
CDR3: CASSQSGSNTGELFF

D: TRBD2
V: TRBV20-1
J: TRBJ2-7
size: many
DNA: TGCAGTGCTACAAGGGGGGCTAGCGGGTTCTACGAGCAGTACTTC
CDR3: CSATRGASGFYEQYF

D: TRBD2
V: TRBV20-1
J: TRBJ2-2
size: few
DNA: TGCAGTGCTAGAGATTCTACCGGGACTAGCGGGAGTATCACCGGGGAGCTGTTTTTT
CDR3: CSARDSTGTSGSITGELFF

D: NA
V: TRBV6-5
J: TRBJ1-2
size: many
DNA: TGTGCCAGCAGTTACCAACCCCGAGGGGGGGAAGGTTACACCTTC
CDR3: CASSYQPRGGEGYTF

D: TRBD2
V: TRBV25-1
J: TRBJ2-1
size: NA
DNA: TGTGCCAGCAGCATATCCACTAGCGGGAGTTGGAATGAGCAGTTCTTC
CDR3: CASSISTSGSWNEQFF

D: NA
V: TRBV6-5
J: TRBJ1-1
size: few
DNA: TGTGCCAGCGGACCGCCTAGCTGGCTTGTAGCTTTCTTT
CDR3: CASGPPSWLVAFF

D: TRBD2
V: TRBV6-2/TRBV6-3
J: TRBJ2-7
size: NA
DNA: TGTGCCAGCAGAAAGGGACTAGCGGACTACGAGCAGTACTTC
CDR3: CASRKGLADYEQYF

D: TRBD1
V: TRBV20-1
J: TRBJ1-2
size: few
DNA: TGCAGTGCTCGAACCGGGACAGTAGGTTATGGCTACACCTTC
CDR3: CSARTGTVGYGYTF

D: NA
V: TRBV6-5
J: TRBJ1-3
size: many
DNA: TGTGCCAGCAGTTACGGGGGGACCCCTGGAAACACCATATATTTT
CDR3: CASSYGGTPGNTIYF

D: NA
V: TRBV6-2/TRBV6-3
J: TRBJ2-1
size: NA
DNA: TGTGCCAGCAGTTACTCCAGGCCAGCATACAATGAGCAGTTCTTC
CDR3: CASSYSRPAYNEQFF

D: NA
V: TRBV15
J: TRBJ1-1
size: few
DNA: TGTGCCACCAGCAGGGCAGTACAGAACACTGAAGCTTTCTTT
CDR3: CATSRAVQNTEAFF

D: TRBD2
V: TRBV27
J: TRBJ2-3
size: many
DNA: TGTGCCAGCAGTTTAGAGCCGGGACTAGCGGGATCGGGCGTGCGAGATACGCAGTATTTT
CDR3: CASSLEPGLAGSGVRDTQYF

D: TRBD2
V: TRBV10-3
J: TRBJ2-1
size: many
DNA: TGTGCCATCAGACCCGGGACTAGCGGGAGCTCCTACAATGAGCAGTTCTTC
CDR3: CAIRPGTSGSSYNEQFF

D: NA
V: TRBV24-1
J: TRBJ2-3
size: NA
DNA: TGTGCCACCAGTGATTGGAACACAGATACGCAGTATTTT
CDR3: CATSDWNTDTQYF

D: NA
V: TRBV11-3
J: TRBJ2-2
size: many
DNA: TGTGCCAGCAGCCCGACCCTCACCAGGGGGGACACCGGGGAGCTGTTTTTT
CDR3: CASSPTLTRGDTGELFF

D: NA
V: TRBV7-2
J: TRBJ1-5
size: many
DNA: TGTGCCAGCAGCTTAGGGCCGTGGGGTATAGGCGACCAGCCCCAGCATTTT
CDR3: CASSLGPWGIGDQPQHF

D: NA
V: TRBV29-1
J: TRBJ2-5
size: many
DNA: TGCAGCGTTGCATCGGGGCAAGAGACCCAGTACTTC
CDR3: CSVASGQETQYF

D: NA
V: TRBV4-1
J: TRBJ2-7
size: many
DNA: TGCGCCAGCAGCCAAGTGGCAGGGCAATCCTACGAGCAGTACTTC
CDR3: CASSQVAGQSYEQYF

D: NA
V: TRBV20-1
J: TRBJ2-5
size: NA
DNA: TGCAGTGCTAGAGCTCGGGGGGCAAAGCAAGAGACCCAGTACTTC
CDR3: CSARARGAKQETQYF

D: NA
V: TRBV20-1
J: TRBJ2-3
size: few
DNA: TGCAGTGCTAGAGACGGCCATAGCACAGATACGCAGTATTTT
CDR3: CSARDGHSTDTQYF

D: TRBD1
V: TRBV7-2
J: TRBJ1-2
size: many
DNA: TGTGCCAGCAGCGGAGCAGGGGGCGCAGTCCTTGGCTACACCTTC
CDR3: CASSGAGGAVLGYTF

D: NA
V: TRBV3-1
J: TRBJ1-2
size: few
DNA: TGTGCCAGCAGCCAAGAGACGTTTTATGGCTACACCTTC
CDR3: CASSQETFYGYTF

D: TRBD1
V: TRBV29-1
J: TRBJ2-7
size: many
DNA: TGCAGCGTTGAAGGGGGGACAGGGGGGTACGAGCAGTACTTC
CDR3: CSVEGGTGGYEQYF

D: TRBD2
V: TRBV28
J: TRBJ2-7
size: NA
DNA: TGTGCCAGCAGTGGCGCCTTCGGGGGGAATAGGGAGCAGTACTTC
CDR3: CASSGAFGGNREQYF

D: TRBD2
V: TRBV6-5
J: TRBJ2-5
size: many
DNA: TGTGCCAGTAAGCCGGGGGGGGCCAGCCCCCAAGAGACCCAGTACTTC
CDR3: CASKPGGASPQETQYF

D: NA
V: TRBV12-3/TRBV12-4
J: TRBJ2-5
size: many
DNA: TGTGCCAGCAGTTTAGGTTTCGTGGAGACCCAGTACTTC
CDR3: CASSLGFVETQYF

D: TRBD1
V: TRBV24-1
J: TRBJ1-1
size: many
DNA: TGTGCCACCAGTGCAGGGGGCGCGGCTACAGGTGAAGCTTTCTTT
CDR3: CATSAGGAATGEAFF

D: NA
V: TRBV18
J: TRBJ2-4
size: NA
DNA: TGTGCCAGCTCACTACCGGGGCAGGAGAGCCAGTACTTC
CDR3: CASSLPGQESQYF

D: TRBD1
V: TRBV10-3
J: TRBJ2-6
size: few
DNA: TGTGCCACACGGACAGGGTATAATGTGGCCAACGTCCTGACTTTC
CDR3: CATRTGYNVANVLTF

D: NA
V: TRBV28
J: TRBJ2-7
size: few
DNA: TGTGCCAGCAGAAGGAGGCAGGCCCCCTACGAGCAGTACTTC
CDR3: CASRRRQAPYEQYF

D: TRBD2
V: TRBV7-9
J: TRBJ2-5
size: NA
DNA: TGTGCCAGCAGCATTAGACTAGCCGGCCAAGAGACCCAGTACTTC
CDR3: CASSIRLAGQETQYF

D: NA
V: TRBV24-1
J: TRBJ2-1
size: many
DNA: TGTGCCACCAGTGATGCCGGTTGGCATGAGCAGTTCTTC
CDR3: CATSDAGWHEQFF

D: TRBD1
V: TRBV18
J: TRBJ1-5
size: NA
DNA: TGTGCCAGCTCACTGGACAGGTCTCAGCCCCAGCATTTT
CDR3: CASSLDRSQPQHF

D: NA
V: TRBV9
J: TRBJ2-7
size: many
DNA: TGTGCCAGCAGCGTAGCCGCAAGCCCGGGCGTGCTCTACGAGCAGTACTTC
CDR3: CASSVAASPGVLYEQYF

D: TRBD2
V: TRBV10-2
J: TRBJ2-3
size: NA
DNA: TGCGCCAGCAGGGGGAGGGGCGGAAACACAGATACGCAGTATTTT
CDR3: CASRGRGGNTDTQYF